This T cell receptor (beta chain) was identified in a study of blood T cell repertoires in COVID-19. About the research overall: There were acute and convalescent COVID-19 samples, and they came from the United States, Italy and Spain.

Some clones are missing from TCRdb's copy, which holds only in-frame ones; the method was immunoSEQ multiplex PCR. This sample carries roughly 130,000 clones, around 87% of them seen once, and the ten largest clones take 3.5% to 4.5%. The CDR3 totals 11 residues. J was trimmed by 8 bases and V by 4 bases; bases with no gene match: 1. Germline loops: CDR1 SGHTA, CDR2 FQGTGA. The chain uses TRBV7-3 and TRBJ1-1; 7 bases map to TRBD1. The TCR was taken from a woman aged 60 to 75 with acute or convalescent COVID-19. The sample consisted of peripheral blood. CDR3 DNA: TGTGCCAGCAGCTCGGGACAGGAAGCTTTCTTT. It specifies CASSSGQEAFF.